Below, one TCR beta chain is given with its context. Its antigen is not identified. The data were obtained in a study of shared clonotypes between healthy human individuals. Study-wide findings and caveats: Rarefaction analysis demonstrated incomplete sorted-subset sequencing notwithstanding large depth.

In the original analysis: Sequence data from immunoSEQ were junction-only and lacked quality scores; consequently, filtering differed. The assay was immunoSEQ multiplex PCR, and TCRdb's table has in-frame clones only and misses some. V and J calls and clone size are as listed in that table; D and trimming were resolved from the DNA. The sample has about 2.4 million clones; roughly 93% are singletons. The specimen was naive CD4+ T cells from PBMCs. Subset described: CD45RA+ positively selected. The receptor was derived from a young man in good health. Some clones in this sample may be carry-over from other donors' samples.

The CDR3 loop reads CASQSQSGANVLTF. CDR3 DNA sequence: TGTGCCAGTCAGTCCCAATCGGGGGCCAACGTCCTGACTTTC. The chain combines TRBV19 with TRBJ2-6; unclear D gene. The CDR3 loop spans 14 amino acids. With 8 bases removed from V and 4 bases from J, the gap between germline ends came to 12 bases. Germline V CDR1 and CDR2: LNHDA, SQIVND (reference sequence).